The 31 T cell receptor beta chains below come from one sample, sequenced in a study of early T cells in non-severe SARS-CoV-2 infection. TCRdb reprocessed the 5' RACE reads with MiXCR, giving one entry per CDR3 protein. Of some 60,000 distinct CDR3 sequences in the sample, roughly 9.7% are singletons; the top ten hold more than 6.5%. Sequenced: whole blood. The receptors come from an adult who was a healthcare worker with PCR-confirmed SARS-CoV-2 infection or an uninfected control (not recorded which).

This clonotype was counted ten times or more. V and J are TRBV7-6 and TRBJ1-1; D is uncertain. The CDR3 runs to 13 residues. Germline CDR1 is SGHVS and CDR2 is FNYEAQ. V lost 1 base and J lost 0, with 3 bases in between. The CDR3 loop reads CASSLGMNTEAFF. CDR3 sequence (DNA): TGTGCCAGCAGCTTAGGGATGAACACTGAAGCTTTCTTT. Full variable domain (remainder filled in from reference TRBV7-6 and TRBJ1-1): GAGVSQSPRYKVTKRGQDVALRCDPISGHVSLYWYRQALGQGPEFLTYFNYEAQQDKSGLPNDRFSAERPEGSISTLTIQRTEQRDSAMYRCASSLGMNTEAFFGQGTRLTVV.

The rearrangement uses TRBV6-2 or TRBV6-3 and TRBJ1-5; 7 bases are shared with TRBD1. The V segment lost 4 bases and the J segment 0 bases; nucleotides outside the gene matches: 3. This CDR3 has 15 residues. Germline CDR1 and CDR2: MNHEY and SVGEGT. The CDR3 sequence: CASSSDRTSNQPQHF. Here the CDR3 DNA reads TGTGCCAGCAGTTCGGACAGGACTAGCAATCAGCCCCAGCATTTT.

V and J are TRBV5-5 and TRBJ2-1, with no clear D. Germline V gene sequence: CDR1 SGHKS, CDR2 YYEKEE (reference sequence). V lost 1 base to trimming and J lost 8 bases, with 4 bases between them. This CDR3 spans 11 amino acids. The CDR3 region is CASSLFDEQFF. In DNA, the CDR3 is TGTGCCAGCAGCTTGTTTGATGAGCAGTTCTTC.

The gene calls are TRBV27 and TRBJ2-3, with no clear D. V was clipped by 0 bases and J by 0 bases, with 7 bases between them. CDR3 length equals 15 residues. Germline CDR1 MNHEY, CDR2 SMNVEV (reference sequence). CDR3 DNA: TGTGCCAGCAGTTTATCGCACCCTAGCACAGATACGCAGTATTTT. It translates to CASSLSHPSTDTQYF.

As concerns this clonotype: This may arise from a read error, as a much more abundant clone is one base away. This chain links TRBV7-9 with TRBJ1-2; D not certain. This CDR3 has 16 residues. CDR1 SEHNR and CDR2 FQNEAQ come from the germline V gene (reference sequence). CDR3 protein: CVSSSFQEEEDYGYTF. In DNA form, the CDR3 reads TGTGTCAGCAGCTCGTTCCAGGAGGAGGAGGACTATGGCTACACCTTC. Together with reference TRBV7-9 and TRBJ1-2, the CDR3 gives the full variable domain: DTGVSQNPRHKITKRGQNVTFRCDPISEHNRLYWYRQTLGQGPEFLTYFQNEAQLEKSRLLSDRFSAERPKGSFSTLEIQRTEQGDSAMYLCVSSSFQEEEDYGYTFGSGTRLTVV.

V gene TRBV7-2 combines with J gene TRBJ2-1; no clear D. CDR1 is SGHTA and CDR2 is FQGNSA in the germline V gene. V lost 5 bases and J 11 bases, leaving 10 bases between the germline ends. The CDR3 contains 11 residues. The CDR3 DNA is TGTGCCAGCAGCCCTGGTTGGAAGCAGTTCTTC. Protein: CASSPGWKQFF.

This clonotype was observed many times. CDR3 sequence (DNA): TGTGCCATCAGTCCGGCCGGGAATCAGCCCCAGCATTTT. Its protein product is CAISPAGNQPQHF. The chain employs TRBV10-3 and TRBJ1-5; D not resolved. From germline, CDR1 is ENHRY and CDR2 SYGVKD. The CDR3 spans 13 residues. V was clipped by 5 bases and J by 4 bases, with 9 bases between them.

In its sample, this clonotype was seen many times. This rearrangement joins TRBV20-1 to TRBJ2-3; 14 bases are shared with TRBD2. The CDR3 extends over 16 amino acids. J lost 6 bases, V lost 3 bases, and 8 bases had no gene match. Germline V gives CDR1 DFQATT, CDR2 SNEGSKA (reference sequence). CDR3 protein: CSARRGLAGVSDTQYF. The CDR3 DNA is TGCAGTGCTAGGAGGGGACTAGCGGGAGTGTCGGATACGCAGTATTTT.

The chain has TRBV20-1 and TRBJ2-7; TRBD1 aligns across 9 bases. Trimming cost V 5 bases and J 2 bases; bases outside gene matches: 4. This CDR3 spans 13 amino acids. Germline assignment: CDR1 DFQATT and CDR2 SNEGSKA (reference sequence). This CDR3 reads CSAPGQGPYEQYF. The CDR3 region has the DNA TGCAGTGCTCCGGGACAGGGTCCCTACGAGCAGTACTTC.

This clonotype was recorded at least ten times. The DNA of the CDR3 is TGTGCCAGCAAAGGGAGGGCAATGGCTCTCGAGCAGTACTTC. It is translated as CASKGRAMALEQYF. The chain joins TRBV6-5 to TRBJ2-7, with 7 nucleotides matching TRBD2. The CDR3 covers 14 residues. The junction had 12 bases not matched to a gene; V was cut back by 7 bases and J by 6 bases. Germline-derived CDR1 and CDR2 are MNHEY and SVGAGI.

This clonotype was picked up many times. V usage is TRBV27 and J usage is TRBJ1-5; D is ambiguous. Per the germline V gene, CDR1 is MNHEY and CDR2 is SMNVEV (reference sequence). Deletions cut 0 bases from V and 1 base from J, with 7 bases between. The CDR3 is 15 amino acids. CDR3 nucleotides: TGTGCCAGCAGTTTATCCCCCTCGAGCAATCAGCCCCAGCATTTT. It specifies CASSLSPSSNQPQHF.

V gene TRBV4-2 combines with J gene TRBJ1-2, with D possibly TRBD1 on 5 matching bases. CDR3 length: 14 amino acids. CDR1 and CDR2 from the germline V gene are LGHNA and YNFKEQ. Trimming left V 0 bases short and J 8 bases short, with 13 bases between. CDR3 nucleotides: TGTGCCAGCAGCCAAGATCTAGGGGCCTACGGCTACACCTTC. Its protein product is CASSQDLGAYGYTF.

In its sample, this clonotype was seen many times. The conserved closing phenylalanine or tryptophan is absent in this CDR3, likely reflecting a read error. The limits of the CDR3 on the DNA are not certain, so only TCRdb's listed CDR3 is given. The V call is TRBV3-1, the J call TRBJ2-1; the table calls TRBD2, which could not be checked here. The germline V gene encodes CDR1 LGHDT and CDR2 YNNKEL (reference sequence). The CDR3 is 10 residues long, ends included. Here the CDR3 reads CASSPTSGRP.

This clonotype was recorded at least ten times. The CDR3 region has the DNA TGTGCCAGCAGCAAACTAGCGGGAGTACTCAATGAGCAGTTCTTC. This translates into CASSKLAGVLNEQFF. The V call is TRBV7-6, the J call TRBJ2-1, with TRBD2 matching 11 bases. Trimming took 5 bases from V and 6 from J; bases not matched to a gene: 6. CDR3 length: 15 residues. Looked up from germline, CDR1 is SGHVS and CDR2 is FNYEAQ.

This clonotype was detected only a few times. The rearrangement links TRBV5-1 to TRBJ2-3; 10 bases match TRBD1. After removal of 4 bases from V and 3 bases from J, the junction contained 14 bases not matched to a gene. Per germline, CDR1 SGHRS and CDR2 YFSETQ. This CDR3 comprises 18 residues. CDR3 sequence reads: CASSLMTGGLRQTDTQYF. The CDR3 DNA sequence: TGCGCCAGCAGCCTCATGACAGGGGGCCTTCGGCAGACAGATACGCAGTATTTT. Drawing the rest from reference TRBV5-1 and TRBJ2-3, the complete variable domain is KAGVTQTPRYLIKTRGQQVTLSCSPISGHRSVSWYQQTPGQGLQFLFEYFSETQRNKGNFPGRFSGRQFSNSRSEMNVSTLELGDSALYLCASSLMTGGLRQTDTQYFGPGTRLTVL.

This clonotype was picked up a small number of times. V usage is TRBV5-1 and J usage is TRBJ1-2, with D unclear. Trimming removed 1 base at V and 4 bases at J, with 11 bases between. The CDR3 spans 14 residues. From germline, CDR1 is SGHRS and CDR2 YFSETQ. The CDR3 DNA sequence: TGCGCCAGCAGCTTGTCCGGGTTTGTCTATGGCTACACCTTC. This gives the protein CASSLSGFVYGYTF.

Only a few counts were recorded for this clonotype. The V gene is TRBV6-5, the J gene TRBJ1-4, with 7 bases fitting TRBD1. With V trimmed by 6 bases and J by 10 bases, 11 bases remained unmatched. CDR3 length: 14 residues. Germline lookup yields CDR1 MNHEY and CDR2 SVGAGI. CDR3 DNA: TGTGCCAGCAGGGGAGACAGGGTTGGGCGAAAACTGTTTTTT. Translation: CASRGDRVGRKLFF.

The table lists this clonotype with many counts. V and J are TRBV10-1 and TRBJ2-2, with 14 bases identical to TRBD2. Trimming removed 6 bases from V and 5 bases from J; junction bases left unmatched: 14. The CDR3 has 19 amino acids. The V gene's germline CDR1 is WNHNN and CDR2 SYGVQD (reference sequence). The CDR3 DNA sequence: TGCGCCAGCAGCTGGACTAGCGGGAGGAAGATCGGTGTTACCGGGGAGCTGTTTTTT. Encoded protein: CASSWTSGRKIGVTGELFF.

This clonotype was recorded a few times. The chain combines TRBV6-5 with TRBJ2-3, with D unresolved. Trimming left V 4 bases short and J 9 bases short, with 8 bases between. Germline CDR1 is MNHEY and CDR2 is SVGAGI. The CDR3 length is 11 residues. DNA of the CDR3: TGTGCCAGCAGTTGGCGGAACACGCAGTATTTT. Protein: CASSWRNTQYF.

This clonotype was seen repeatedly, ten times or more. J is TRBJ2-7 and V is TRBV29-1; D possibly corresponds to TRBD2 (5 bases). The V end lost 4 bases, the J end lost 3 bases, and 13 bases lay between the germline ends. In germline, CDR1 is SQVTM, CDR2 ANQGSEA. This CDR3 is 13 amino acids long. CDR3 in DNA: TGCAGCGTTGTATCCAGGACTGACTACGAGCAGTACTTC. Its translation: CSVVSRTDYEQYF.

Regarding this clonotype: At one boundary the junction diverges from the germline segment, which might be a read error. V and J are TRBV6-2 or TRBV6-3 and TRBJ2-4, with D unclear. From germline, CDR1 is MNHEY and CDR2 SVGEGT. The CDR3 length is 14 residues. CDR3: CASSYLNLPNIQNF. The DNA for the CDR3 is TGTGCCAGCAGTTACTTGAACTTACCCAACATTCAGAACTTC.

This clonotype was detected a few times. The chain carries TRBV5-4 and TRBJ2-7, with no clear D. The V gene's germline CDR1 is SGHNT and CDR2 YYREEE (reference sequence). V lost 4 bases and J lost 0, with 11 bases in between. This CDR3 has 14 residues. Here the CDR3 DNA reads TGTGCCAGCAGCATCGAACCGGACTCCTACGAGCAGTACTTC. This sequence encodes CASSIEPDSYEQYF.

This clonotype was seen only a few times. The chain is built from TRBV9 and TRBJ1-6, with D tentatively TRBD1 (5 bases). Germline V gene sequence: CDR1 SGDLS, CDR2 YYNGEE. CDR3 length: 16 amino acids. V lost 3 bases, J lost 0 bases, and 10 bases lay in between. The CDR3 protein is CASSARTNSYNSPLHF. For the CDR3, the DNA is TGTGCCAGCAGCGCTCGGACAAACTCCTATAATTCACCCCTCCACTTT.

The sample holds many counts of this clonotype. J is TRBJ2-2 and V is TRBV12-3 or TRBV12-4; no clear D gene. The ends were cut back, 7 bases at V and 0 bases at J, with 3 bases in the middle. The CDR3 covers 12 residues. CDR3 residues: CASTTNTGELFF. As DNA, the CDR3 is TGTGCCAGCACCACGAACACCGGGGAGCTGTTTTTT.

The sample holds many counts of this clonotype. The chain combines TRBV7-2 with TRBJ2-2, with D maybe TRBD1 (5 bases). The CDR3 sequence is 14 residues long. V was clipped by 5 bases and J by 4 bases, with 11 bases between them. From germline, CDR1 is SGHTA and CDR2 FQGNSA. The CDR3 DNA reads TGTGCCAGCAGCCTCAGGGCCTCCACCGGGGAGCTGTTTTTT. It specifies CASSLRASTGELFF. The whole variable domain, remainder taken from reference TRBV7-2 and TRBJ2-2, is GAGVSQSPSNKVTEKGKDVELRCDPISGHTALYWYRQSLGQGLEFLIYFQGNSAPDKSGLPSDRFSAERTGGSVSTLTIQRTQQEDSAVYLCASSLRASTGELFFGEGSRLTVL.

This clonotype has a count of ten or more. V gene TRBV9 combines with J gene TRBJ2-6; TRBD2 might be the D (6 bases). CDR1 and CDR2 from the germline V gene are SGDLS and YYNGEE. The CDR3 is made up of 17 amino acids. Trimming removed 4 bases at V and 4 bases at J, with 18 bases between. The CDR3 sequence is CASSPGSLLMGANVLTF. The CDR3 bases are TGTGCCAGCAGCCCCGGGAGTCTCCTCATGGGGGCCAACGTCCTGACTTTC.

This clonotype showed up just a few times. The chain joins TRBV5-1 to TRBJ2-5, with 11 bases lining up with TRBD1. CDR3 size: 15 residues. V lost 2 bases, J lost 5 bases, and 5 bases stayed unmatched. Germline V gives CDR1 SGHRS, CDR2 YFSETQ. The CDR3 bases are TGCGCCAGCAGCTTACGGGGACAGGGGGAGGAGACCCAGTACTTC. This sequence encodes CASSLRGQGEETQYF.

This rearrangement joins TRBV6-2 or TRBV6-3 to TRBJ2-7; D may be TRBD1 (5 bases). The CDR3 totals 11 residues. Germline CDR1 MNHEY, CDR2 SVGEGT. With 5 bases removed from V and 6 bases from J, the gap between germline ends came to 8 bases. CDR3 sequence reads: CASSRDSEQYF. In DNA form, the CDR3 reads TGTGCCAGCAGTCGTGACAGCGAGCAGTACTTC.

There are a few counts of this clonotype. The chain combines TRBV29-1 with TRBJ2-3; D unresolved. Germline CDR1 is SQVTM and CDR2 is ANQGSEA. Trimming shortened V by 3 bases and J by 1 base, and 8 bases separated the two germline ends. The CDR3 contains 13 residues. CDR3 DNA: TGCAGCGTTGAGGGCGGAGGCACAGATACGCAGTATTTT. As protein: CSVEGGGTDTQYF.

This clonotype was seen only a few times. The chain is built from TRBV4-1 and TRBJ2-1, with 8 bases identical to TRBD2. V trimming: 3 bases; J trimming: 1 base; junction bases outside the gene matches: 5. This CDR3 region has 16 residues. Germline V gene sequence: CDR1 MGHRA, CDR2 YSYEKL. The CDR3 sequence is CASSHPSGRSYNEQFF. The CDR3 region has the DNA TGCGCCAGCAGCCATCCAAGCGGGAGATCCTACAATGAGCAGTTCTTC.

This clonotype was observed a handful of times. The rearrangement joins TRBV5-1 to TRBJ1-1, with 7 nucleotides matching TRBD1. V dropped 0 bases and J dropped 6; count of bases not matched to a gene: 11. CDR3 length equals 16 residues. Germline assignment: CDR1 SGHRS and CDR2 YFSETQ. In DNA form, the CDR3 reads TGCGCCAGCAGCTTGGCCCAGACAGGGAGAATCGCTGAAGCTTTCTTT. Translated: CASSLAQTGRIAEAFF.